This T cell receptor (beta chain) originates from a study of OX40 agonist ivuxolimab in advanced cancers. Study overall: Patients were treated with ivuxolimab, an agonistic anti-OX40 (CD134) antibody.

Profiling relied on immunoSEQ multiplex PCR, and the TCRdb table lists in-frame clones only, not all of them. The profile shows about 75,000 clones, about 85% of them singletons. Looked up from germline, CDR1 is MDHEN and CDR2 is SYDVKM. The CDR3 has 13 amino acids. The V and J ends lost 8 bases and 6 bases respectively, with 16 bases between them. The sample in question was CD4+ or CD8+ T cells sorted from blood, obtained in a trial of the OX40 agonist ivuxolimab. The TCR originated in an adult with an advanced solid tumor such as melanoma, head and neck, liver or kidney cancer. The genes are TRBV28 and TRBJ1-1; D not resolved. CDR3 residues: CASRLGGLPEAFF. In nucleotides, the CDR3 is TGTGCCAGCCGGTTGGGCGGTCTCCCTGAAGCTTTCTTT.